This T cell receptor (beta chain) stems from a study of T cells in Graves' hyperthyroidism and ophthalmopathy. The CDR3 loop spans 18 amino acids. With 5 bases clipped from V and 0 bases from J, the junction kept 12 bases outside the gene matches. Amplified TCR beta CDR3 regions derived from RNA transcripts. First-round RT-PCR with HTBI primers amplified the TCR CDR3 region. In TCRdb, the multiplex PCR reads were re-called with MiXCR into one record per CDR3 protein. The table lists approximately 400,000 distinct CDR3 sequences, approximately 14% of them singletons, with around 14% in the top ten. The V and J genes are TRBV12-3 or TRBV12-4 and TRBJ1-4; 7 bases are a match to TRBD1. Material for sequencing was blood. The TCR sequence derives from a woman aged 18-30 years with Graves' hyperthyroidism. The CDR3 region is CASSPGTASGATNEKLFF. The CDR3 DNA reads as TGTGCCAGCAGTCCCGGGACAGCGTCCGGTGCAACTAATGAAAAACTGTTTTTT.